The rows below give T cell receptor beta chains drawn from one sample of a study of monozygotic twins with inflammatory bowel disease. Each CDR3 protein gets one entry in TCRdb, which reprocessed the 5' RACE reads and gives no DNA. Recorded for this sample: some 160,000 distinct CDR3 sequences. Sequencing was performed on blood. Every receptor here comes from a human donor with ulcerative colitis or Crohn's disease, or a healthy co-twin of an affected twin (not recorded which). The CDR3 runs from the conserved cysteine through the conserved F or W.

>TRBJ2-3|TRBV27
CASSRRRLAGGPTDTQYF
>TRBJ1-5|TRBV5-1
CASSLAGGQPQHF
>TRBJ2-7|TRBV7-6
CASSRRTGGDEQYF
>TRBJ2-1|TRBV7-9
CASSARGLGATNEQFF
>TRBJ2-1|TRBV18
CASSLRGGPLLHNEQFF
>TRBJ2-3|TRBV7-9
CASSFGASGDTQYF
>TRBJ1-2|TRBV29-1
CSVEYRASYGYTF
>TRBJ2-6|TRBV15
CATSSLSGANVLTF
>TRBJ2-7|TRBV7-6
CASSPSGELSYEQYF
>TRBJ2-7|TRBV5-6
CASSAGIYEQYF
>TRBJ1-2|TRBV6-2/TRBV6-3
CASTSADTYGYTF
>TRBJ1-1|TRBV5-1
CASSLESERGAAFF
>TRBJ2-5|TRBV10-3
CAISAAGEDQETQYF
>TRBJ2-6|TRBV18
CASSPRVQASGANVLTF
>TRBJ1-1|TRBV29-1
CSARQGGGGAEAFF
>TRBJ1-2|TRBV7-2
CASSSTQGSPYGYTF
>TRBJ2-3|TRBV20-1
CSASRGTHSSTDTQYF
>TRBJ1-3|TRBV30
CAWSGPGSGNTIYF
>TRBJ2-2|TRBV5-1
CASSLDGGTGELFF
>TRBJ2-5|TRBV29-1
CSVAGVSVQETQYF
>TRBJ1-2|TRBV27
CASSPQDRAPFSYGYTF
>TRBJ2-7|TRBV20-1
CSARDSLGKGRAYEQYF
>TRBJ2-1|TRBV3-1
CASSQGAGWDEQFF
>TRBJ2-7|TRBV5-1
CASSLALQVAHYEQYF
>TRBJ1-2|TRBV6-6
CASSYPGDNYGYTF
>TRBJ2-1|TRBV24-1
CATSDFKPSGSIYNEQFF
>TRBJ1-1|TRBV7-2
CASSLGDIGRFATEAFF
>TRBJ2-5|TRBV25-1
CASSALSPTETQYF
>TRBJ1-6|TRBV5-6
CASSFGRAANSPLHF
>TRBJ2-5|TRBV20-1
CSAFKAGQGWRETQYF